Below are 29 T cell receptor beta chains sequenced from a single sample in a study of T cells in Graves' hyperthyroidism and ophthalmopathy. What was amplified from RNA transcripts were TCR beta CDR3 regions. In the first-round RT-PCR of the TCR CDR3, the HTBI primer set was used. TCRdb fed the multiplex PCR reads into MiXCR, producing one record per CDR3 protein. This sample carries approximately 100,000 distinct CDR3 sequences, 35% to 45% of them seen once, and the ten largest clones take about 10%. The specimen sequenced was peripheral blood or thyroid tissue (not recorded which). The receptors were sampled from a woman in her 30s with Graves' hyperthyroidism.

This clonotype was observed a handful of times. In DNA, the CDR3 is TGCGCCAGCAGCCAAATGATCTCTACAGATACGCAGTATTTT. Translated, it gives CASSQMISTDTQYF. V and J are TRBV4-1 and TRBJ2-3; D gene unclear. V lost 2 bases and J lost 3, with 9 bases in between. Looked up from germline, CDR1 is MGHRA and CDR2 is YSYEKL. This CDR3 contains 14 residues.

This chain connects TRBV18 to TRBJ2-3; D is unclear. The CDR3 has 15 residues. Germline V gene lookup returns CDR1 KGHSH and CDR2 LQKENI. The V and J ends lost 2 bases and 1 base respectively, with 10 bases between them. CDR3 sequence: CASSPVRQRTDTQYF. The CDR3 DNA reads TGTGCCAGCTCACCAGTTCGGCAGCGCACAGATACGCAGTATTTT. Drawing the rest from reference TRBV18 and TRBJ2-3, the complete variable domain is NAGVMQNPRHLVRRRGQEARLRCSPMKGHSHVYWYRQLPEEGLKFMVYLQKENIIDESGMPKERFSAEFPKEGPSILRIQQVVRGDSAAYFCASSPVRQRTDTQYFGPGTRLTVL.

This clonotype has a count of ten or more. The rearrangement links TRBV2 to TRBJ1-2; D is undetermined. V dropped 5 bases and J dropped 4 bases, with 14 bases sitting between them. The germline V gene has CDR1 SNHLY and CDR2 FYNNEI. The CDR3 runs 14 residues. The CDR3 DNA reads as TGTGCCAGCAGTTCCGACATGAGCGGCTATGGCTACACCTTC. Translating it yields CASSSDMSGYGYTF.

This clonotype has ten or more counts. V and J are TRBV7-9 and TRBJ1-1; 8 bases agree with TRBD1. Germline V gene lookup returns CDR1 SEHNR and CDR2 FQNEAQ (reference sequence). This CDR3 spans 16 amino acids. V lost 5 bases and J lost 0; bases outside the gene matches: 8. CDR3 protein: CASSPDRGWVNTEAFF. The DNA of the CDR3 is TGTGCCAGCAGCCCCGACAGGGGTTGGGTGAACACTGAAGCTTTCTTT. The full variable domain, completed using reference TRBV7-9 and TRBJ1-1, is DTGVSQNPRHKITKRGQNVTFRCDPISEHNRLYWYRQTLGQGPEFLTYFQNEAQLEKSRLLSDRFSAERPKGSFSTLEIQRTEQGDSAMYLCASSPDRGWVNTEAFFGQGTRLTVV.

This clonotype has ten or more counts. The J gene is TRBJ1-6, the V gene TRBV5-1, with a possible D match to TRBD1 (5 bases). The V gene's germline CDR1 is SGHRS and CDR2 YFSETQ. V was pared by 0 bases and J by 5 bases, with 9 bases between. This CDR3 spans 15 amino acids. The chain's CDR3 is CASSLEGPNNSPLHF. DNA for the CDR3: TGCGCCAGCAGCTTGGAGGGGCCCAATAATTCACCCCTCCACTTT. Full variable domain (outside the CDR3, taken from reference TRBV5-1 and TRBJ1-6): KAGVTQTPRYLIKTRGQQVTLSCSPISGHRSVSWYQQTPGQGLQFLFEYFSETQRNKGNFPGRFSGRQFSNSRSEMNVSTLELGDSALYLCASSLEGPNNSPLHFGNGTRLTVT.

About this clonotype itself: This may be a read error, as it is one base from a much larger clone. The V and J genes are TRBV10-3 and TRBJ1-2; D is perhaps TRBD1 (6 bases). The germline V gene has CDR1 ENHRY and CDR2 SYGVKD. Trimming took 10 bases from V and 6 from J, leaving 18 bases between them. This CDR3 contains 13 residues. This CDR3 is CATASGGWNGYTF. The CDR3 bases are TGTGCCACCGCGAGTGGGGGCTGGAATGGCTACACCTTC.

This clonotype was seen many times. The J gene is TRBJ2-5, the V gene TRBV7-9, with a weak D call TRBD2 (6 bases). The CDR3 loop spans 14 amino acids. Trimming stripped 3 bases from V and 9 bases from J, with 17 bases between. Looked up from germline, CDR1 is SEHNR and CDR2 is FQNEAQ (reference sequence). Here the CDR3 DNA reads TGTGCCAGCAGCTTGGGGCTGGGTGGCGGGGCCCAGTACTTC. It translates to CASSLGLGGGAQYF.

Ten or more counts support this clonotype. V gene TRBV2 combines with J gene TRBJ1-5; D gene ambiguous. Trimming pared 3 bases from V and 5 bases from J, leaving 17 bases between. CDR3 length equals 16 residues. CDR1 is SNHLY and CDR2 is FYNNEI in the germline V gene. CDR3 sequence: CASSEHASVSYQPQHF. CDR3 in DNA: TGTGCCAGCAGTGAGCATGCGTCAGTTTCTTATCAGCCCCAGCATTTT.

This clonotype was recorded a few times. The rearrangement uses TRBV5-1 and TRBJ2-3, with a possible D match to TRBD1 (6 bases). CDR1 and CDR2 (germline): SGHRS, YFSETQ. Trimming stripped 5 bases from V and 5 bases from J, with 18 bases between. This CDR3 has 15 residues. The DNA of the CDR3 is TGCGCCAGCAGATTCTTTGGGACAAGTGGAGATACGCAGTATTTT. The encoded protein is CASRFFGTSGDTQYF.

The CDR3: CASSQDRGGSDTQYF. DNA for the CDR3: TGTGCCAGCAGCCAAGATAGGGGAGGCTCAGATACGCAGTATTTT. The gene calls are TRBV4-2 and TRBJ2-3; weak D call: TRBD2 (6 bases). Germline V CDR1 and CDR2: LGHNA, YNFKEQ. CDR3 length equals 15 residues. Trimming removed 0 bases at V and 4 bases at J, with 11 bases between.

This clonotype was recorded at least ten times. This chain uses TRBV12-3 or TRBV12-4 with TRBJ1-2, with 9 bases identical to TRBD1. The CDR3 is 12 residues long. Trimming cost V 7 bases and J 6 bases; bases outside gene matches: 3. The CDR3 protein is CASITGGHGYTF. The CDR3 nucleotides read TGTGCCAGCATTACAGGGGGCCATGGCTACACCTTC.

The CDR3 DNA reads as TGTGCCAGCAGCCCTGGACAGGGGGCGGAAGCTTTCTTT. Translating it yields CASSPGQGAEAFF. This chain uses TRBV6-2 or TRBV6-3 with TRBJ1-1, with TRBD1 matching over 11 bases. The CDR3 extends over 13 amino acids. The J segment lost 8 bases and the V segment lost 6 bases, leaving 5 bases of the junction unmatched. The germline V gene encodes CDR1 MNHEY and CDR2 SVGEGT.

Concerning this clonotype itself: A much larger clone is a single base away; this may be a read error. The rearrangement uses TRBV7-9 and TRBJ1-1, with D unclear. Trimming pared 5 bases from V and 4 bases from J, leaving 11 bases between. Germline CDR1 reads SEHNR; CDR2 reads FQNEAQ (reference sequence). CDR3 length equals 13 residues. Here the CDR3 DNA reads TGTGCCAGCAGCCTCCGACATAGCACTGAAGCTTTCTTT. This codes for CASSLRHSTEAFF.

Note on this clonotype: Sequence at one end of the junction differs from germline and may be a read error. The chain is built from TRBV12-3 or TRBV12-4 and TRBJ2-6; D is possibly TRBD2 (7 bases). This CDR3 is built from 19 residues. The CDR3 nucleotides read TGTGCCAGCAGTTACGTTGAGGGAGGGGCGCGGTGGGGGGCCAACGTCCTGGCTTTC. Its translation is CASSYVEGGARWGANVLAF.

There are many counts of this clonotype. The chain uses TRBV18 and TRBJ2-7; 8 bases match TRBD1. In germline, CDR1 is KGHSH, CDR2 LQKENI. V was clipped by 3 bases and J by 7 bases; unmatched bases: 5. This CDR3 spans 13 amino acids. DNA for the CDR3: TGTGCCAGCTCACCGCAGACAGGGGAAGAGCAGTACTTC. Amino acids: CASSPQTGEEQYF.

The chain carries TRBV15 and TRBJ2-5; TRBD1 matches at 12 bases. Unmatched junction bases numbered 3, after V lost 3 bases and J lost 4 bases. Looked up from germline, CDR1 is LNHNV and CDR2 is YYDKDF (reference sequence). The length of the CDR3 is 15 residues. This chain's CDR3 is CATSSRDRGRETQYF. In nucleotides, the CDR3 is TGTGCCACCAGCAGTCGGGACAGGGGGCGAGAGACCCAGTACTTC.

This clonotype was seen repeatedly, ten times or more. The V call is TRBV27, the J call TRBJ1-2; no definite D call. The V gene's germline CDR1 is MNHEY and CDR2 SMNVEV (reference sequence). This CDR3 region has 13 residues. The ends were cut back, 5 bases at V and 1 base at J, with 8 bases in the middle. CDR3 sequence (DNA): TGTGCCAGCAGTAAGGGAGTTAACTATGGCTACACCTTC. It specifies CASSKGVNYGYTF.

This clonotype was picked up many times. This rearrangement joins TRBV28 to TRBJ1-2; D gene uncertain. Germline CDR1 MDHEN, CDR2 SYDVKM. This CDR3 has 12 amino acids. Trimming took 4 bases from V and 2 from J, leaving 5 bases between them. CDR3 sequence: CASSWSNYGYTF. In DNA, the CDR3 is TGTGCCAGCAGTTGGTCGAACTATGGCTACACCTTC.

This clonotype was detected many times. The chain uses TRBV28 and TRBJ2-5, with D perhaps matching TRBD2 (5 bases). Trimming stripped 4 bases from V and 6 bases from J, with 27 bases between. There are 18 residues in the CDR3. Germline CDR1 is MDHEN and CDR2 is SYDVKM. The CDR3 coding sequence is TGTGCCAGCAGTTCTTCCTCACGTGTAGAGCGGTTACGACAGACCCAGTACTTC. Its translation is CASSSSSRVERLRQTQYF.

This clonotype was observed at least ten times. The CDR3 loop is CSATLPGRVWDTEAFF. The CDR3 DNA follows: TGCAGTGCTACCCTCCCTGGGCGGGTATGGGACACTGAAGCTTTCTTT. The J gene is TRBJ1-1, the V gene TRBV20-1; D remains ambiguous. This CDR3 contains 16 residues. Germline CDR1 reads DFQATT; CDR2 reads SNEGSKA (reference sequence). V gave up 4 bases and J gave up 3 bases, with 21 bases separating them.

The rearrangement uses TRBV15 and TRBJ2-7; 10 bases map to TRBD1. The CDR3 totals 13 residues. Per germline, CDR1 LNHNV and CDR2 YYDKDF (reference sequence). J lost 7 bases, V lost 3 bases, and 3 bases had no gene match. The CDR3 DNA sequence: TGTGCCACCAGCAGTCGGGACAGGGGAGAGCAGTACTTC. This gives the protein CATSSRDRGEQYF.

The chain joins TRBV15 to TRBJ2-7; no clear D gene. This CDR3 is 14 amino acids long. The germline gives CDR1 LNHNV, CDR2 YYDKDF (reference sequence). Deletions cut 0 bases from V and 5 bases from J, with 11 bases between. The CDR3 DNA follows: TGTGCCACCAGCAGAGATTATTACGGTAACGAGCAGTACTTC. Protein product: CATSRDYYGNEQYF.

This clonotype was counted ten times or more. The V call is TRBV6-5, the J call TRBJ2-7, with TRBD1 identical over 9 bases. The trim removed 7 bases at V and 2 bases at J, leaving 6 bases unmatched. Germline V lookup: CDR1 MNHEY, CDR2 SVGAGI. The CDR3 length is 14 residues. CDR3: CASTGTGSTYEQYF. CDR3 bases: TGTGCCAGCACCGGGACAGGGTCCACCTACGAGCAGTACTTC.

The chain carries TRBV20-1 and TRBJ2-7; 10 bases match TRBD2. Germline loops: CDR1 DFQATT, CDR2 SNEGSKA (reference sequence). V shed 5 bases, J shed 4 bases, and the junction held 5 bases outside the gene matches. CDR3 size: 13 residues. CDR3 residues: CSAFSGRKYEQYF. In DNA form, the CDR3 reads TGCAGTGCTTTTAGCGGGAGGAAGTACGAGCAGTACTTC.

The J gene is TRBJ1-1, the V gene TRBV3-1; no definite D call. V gave up 5 bases and J gave up 10 bases, with 23 bases separating them. CDR1 is LGHDT and CDR2 is YNNKEL in the germline V gene (reference sequence). The CDR3 loop spans 15 amino acids. CDR3 DNA sequence: TGTGCCAGCAGCAGAGGTATGGCTAGCACGAAGGGAGCTTTCTTT. The encoded protein is CASSRGMASTKGAFF. Together with reference TRBV3-1 and TRBJ1-1, the CDR3 gives the full variable domain: DTAVSQTPKYLVTQMGNDKSIKCEQNLGHDTMYWYKQDSKKFLKIMFSYNNKELIINETVPNRFSPKSPDKAHLNLHINSLELGDSAVYFCASSRGMASTKGAFFGQGTRLTVV.

The genes are TRBV2 and TRBJ1-2; D not certain. V was trimmed by 3 bases and J by 8 bases, leaving 7 bases between them. Germline CDR1 reads SNHLY; CDR2 reads FYNNEI. The CDR3 runs to 11 residues. As DNA, the CDR3 is TGTGCCAGCAGTGATCCAGAAGGCTACACCTTC. It is translated as CASSDPEGYTF.

The genes are TRBV5-1 and TRBJ2-7; the D is unclear. This CDR3 contains 13 residues. The V and J ends lost 4 bases and 2 bases respectively, with 10 bases between them. Germline CDR1 and CDR2: SGHRS and YFSETQ. CDR3 nucleotides: TGCGCCAGCAGCGCCGGCCGGACCTACGAGCAGTACTTC. Translation: CASSAGRTYEQYF.

Concerning this clonotype itself: One junction end does not reproduce the germline sequence, and a read error may be involved. DNA for the CDR3: TGCAGCGCTAGTCCCGGGACAGGGGCTCGCCCAAATGAAAAACTGTTTTTT. Translated, it gives CSASPGTGARPNEKLFF. The V call is TRBV20-1, the J call TRBJ1-4; TRBD1 aligns across 10 bases. CDR3 length equals 17 residues. Germline V gene lookup returns CDR1 DFQATT and CDR2 SNEGSKA (reference sequence).

The chain couples TRBV5-1 to TRBJ1-6, with 9 bases identical to TRBD1. Trimming at V came to 2 bases and at J to 11 bases, leaving 11 bases not matched to a gene. This CDR3 is 16 amino acids long. In germline, CDR1 is SGHRS, CDR2 YFSETQ. DNA for the CDR3: TGCGCCAGCAGCTTCGGGGACAGGGAAAACGGCCCACCCCTCCACTTT. This codes for CASSFGDRENGPPLHF.